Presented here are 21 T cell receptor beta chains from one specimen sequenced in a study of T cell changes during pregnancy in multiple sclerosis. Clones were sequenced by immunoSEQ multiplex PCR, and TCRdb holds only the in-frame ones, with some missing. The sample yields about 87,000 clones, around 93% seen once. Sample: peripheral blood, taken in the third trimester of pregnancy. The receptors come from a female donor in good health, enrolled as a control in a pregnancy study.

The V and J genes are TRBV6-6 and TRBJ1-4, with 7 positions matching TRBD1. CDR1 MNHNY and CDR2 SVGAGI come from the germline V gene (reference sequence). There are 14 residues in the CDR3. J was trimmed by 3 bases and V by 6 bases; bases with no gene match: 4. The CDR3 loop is CASSSGQSNEKLFF. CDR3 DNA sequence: TGTGCCAGCAGCTCGGGACAGTCTAATGAAAAACTGTTTTTT.

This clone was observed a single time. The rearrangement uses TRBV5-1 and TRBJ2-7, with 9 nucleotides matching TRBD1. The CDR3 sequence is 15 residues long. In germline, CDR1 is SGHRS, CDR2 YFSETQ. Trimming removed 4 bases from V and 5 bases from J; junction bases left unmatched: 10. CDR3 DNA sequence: TGCGCCAGCAGCCTGACCGGACAGGGGTACGACGAGCAGTACTTC. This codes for CASSLTGQGYDEQYF.

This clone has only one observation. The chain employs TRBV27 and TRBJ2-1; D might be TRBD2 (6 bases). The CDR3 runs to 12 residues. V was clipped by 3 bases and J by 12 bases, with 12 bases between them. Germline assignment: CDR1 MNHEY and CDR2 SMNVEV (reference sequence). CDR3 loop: CASSLLSGSQFF. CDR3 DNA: TGTGCCAGCAGTTTGTTAAGCGGGTCGCAGTTCTTC.

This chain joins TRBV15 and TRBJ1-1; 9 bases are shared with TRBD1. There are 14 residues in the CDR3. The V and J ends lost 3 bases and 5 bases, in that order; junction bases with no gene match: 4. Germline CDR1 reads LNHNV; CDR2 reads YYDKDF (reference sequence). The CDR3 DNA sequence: TGTGCCACCAGCAGCCCGGGACAGGGAACTGAAGCTTTCTTT. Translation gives CATSSPGQGTEAFF.

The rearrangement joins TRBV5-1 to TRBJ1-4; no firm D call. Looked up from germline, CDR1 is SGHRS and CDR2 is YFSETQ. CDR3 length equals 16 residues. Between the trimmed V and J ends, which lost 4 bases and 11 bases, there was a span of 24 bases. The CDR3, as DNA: TGCGCCAGCAGCCATGCGGCACGGGAAAAAAGAAAGAAACTGTTTTTT. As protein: CASSHAAREKRKKLFF.

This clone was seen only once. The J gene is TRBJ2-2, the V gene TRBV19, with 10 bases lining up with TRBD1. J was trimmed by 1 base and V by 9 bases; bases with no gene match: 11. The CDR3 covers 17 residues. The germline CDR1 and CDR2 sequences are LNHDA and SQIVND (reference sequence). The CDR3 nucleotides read TGTGCCAGCACCACCCGGACAGGGGGAGGGAACACCGGGGAGCTGTTTTTT. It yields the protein CASTTRTGGGNTGELFF.

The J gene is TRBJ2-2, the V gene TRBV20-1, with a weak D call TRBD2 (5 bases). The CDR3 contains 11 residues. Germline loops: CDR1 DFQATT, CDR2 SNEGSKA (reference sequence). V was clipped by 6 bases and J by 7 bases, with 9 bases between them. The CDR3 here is CSAVGVGELFF. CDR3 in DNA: TGCAGTGCCGTCGGGGTCGGGGAGCTGTTTTTT.

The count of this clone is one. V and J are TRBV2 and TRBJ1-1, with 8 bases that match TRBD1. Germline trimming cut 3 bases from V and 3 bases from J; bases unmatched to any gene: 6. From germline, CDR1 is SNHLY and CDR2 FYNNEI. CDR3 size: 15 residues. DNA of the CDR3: TGTGCCAGCAGTGAGGACAGGGTAGGGGACACTGAAGCTTTCTTT. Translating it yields CASSEDRVGDTEAFF.

CDR3 sequence reads: CASSEYGGGPSRLYEQYF. The CDR3, as DNA: TGTGCCAGCAGTGAATATGGAGGTGGGCCTTCCAGACTCTACGAGCAGTACTTC. The J gene is TRBJ2-7, the V gene TRBV25-1; the D gene is possibly TRBD2 (5 bases). Trimming shortened V by 0 bases and J by 3 bases, and 21 bases separated the two germline ends. The CDR3 loop spans 18 amino acids. Germline V gene lookup returns CDR1 MGHDK and CDR2 SYGVNS.

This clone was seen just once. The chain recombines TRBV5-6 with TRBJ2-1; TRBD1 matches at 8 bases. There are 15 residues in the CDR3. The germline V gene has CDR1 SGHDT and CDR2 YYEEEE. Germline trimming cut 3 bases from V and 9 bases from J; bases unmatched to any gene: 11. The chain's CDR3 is CASSSHPRQGTEQFF. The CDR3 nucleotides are TGTGCCAGCAGCTCCCACCCTCGACAGGGGACTGAGCAGTTCTTC. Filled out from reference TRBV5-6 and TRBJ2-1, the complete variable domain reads DAGVTQSPTHLIKTRGQQVTLRCSPKSGHDTVSWYQQALGQGPQFIFQYYEEEERQRGNFPDRFSGHQFPNYSSELNVNALLLGDSALYLCASSSHPRQGTEQFFGPGTRLTVL.

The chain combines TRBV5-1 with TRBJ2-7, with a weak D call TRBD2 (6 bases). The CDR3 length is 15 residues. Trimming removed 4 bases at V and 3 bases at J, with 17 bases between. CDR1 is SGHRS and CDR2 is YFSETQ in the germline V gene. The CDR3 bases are TGCGCCAGCAGCCCTCGTGTAGCGGATTACTACGAGCAGTACTTC. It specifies CASSPRVADYYEQYF.

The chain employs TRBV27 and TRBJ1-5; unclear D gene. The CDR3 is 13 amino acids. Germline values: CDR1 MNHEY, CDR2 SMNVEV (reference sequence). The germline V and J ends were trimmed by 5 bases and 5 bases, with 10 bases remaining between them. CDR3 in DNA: TGTGCCAGCAGTCGCCAGGTCGATCAGCCCCAGCATTTT. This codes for CASSRQVDQPQHF.

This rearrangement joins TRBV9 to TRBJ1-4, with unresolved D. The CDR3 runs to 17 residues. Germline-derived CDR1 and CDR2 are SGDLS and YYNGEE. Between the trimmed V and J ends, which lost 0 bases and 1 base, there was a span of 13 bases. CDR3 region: CASSVGSGIGTNEKLFF. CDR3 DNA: TGTGCCAGCAGCGTAGGTTCGGGGATTGGAACTAATGAAAAACTGTTTTTT. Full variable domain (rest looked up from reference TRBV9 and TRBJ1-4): DSGVTQTPKHLITATGQRVTLRCSPRSGDLSVYWYQQSLDQGLQFLIQYYNGEERAKGNILERFSAQQFPDLHSELNLSSLELGDSALYFCASSVGSGIGTNEKLFFGSGTQLSVL.

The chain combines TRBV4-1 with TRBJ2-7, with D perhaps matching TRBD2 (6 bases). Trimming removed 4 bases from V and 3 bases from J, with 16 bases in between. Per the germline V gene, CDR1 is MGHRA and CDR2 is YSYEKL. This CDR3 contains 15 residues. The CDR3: CASSPDSFSGYEQYF. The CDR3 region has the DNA TGCGCCAGCAGCCCCGACTCCTTTAGCGGCTACGAGCAGTACTTC.

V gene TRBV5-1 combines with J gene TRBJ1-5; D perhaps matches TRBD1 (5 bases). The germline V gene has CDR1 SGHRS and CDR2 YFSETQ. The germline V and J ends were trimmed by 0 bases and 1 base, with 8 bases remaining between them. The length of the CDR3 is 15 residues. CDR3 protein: CASSLGRGSNQPQHF. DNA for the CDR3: TGCGCCAGCAGCTTGGGGAGGGGAAGCAATCAGCCCCAGCATTTT.

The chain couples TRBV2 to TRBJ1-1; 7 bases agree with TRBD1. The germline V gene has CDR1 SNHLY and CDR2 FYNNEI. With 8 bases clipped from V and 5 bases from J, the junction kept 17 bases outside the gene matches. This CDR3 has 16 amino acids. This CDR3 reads CASQTDQGDVLTEAFF. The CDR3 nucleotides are TGTGCCAGCCAAACGGACCAGGGGGATGTTTTAACTGAAGCTTTCTTT.

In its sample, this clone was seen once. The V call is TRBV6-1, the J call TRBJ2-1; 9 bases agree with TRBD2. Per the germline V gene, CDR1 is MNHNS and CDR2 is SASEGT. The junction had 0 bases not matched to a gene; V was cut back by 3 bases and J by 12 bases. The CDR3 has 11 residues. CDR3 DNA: TGTGCCAGCAGTGAGGGACTAGCGCAGTTCTTC. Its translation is CASSEGLAQFF.

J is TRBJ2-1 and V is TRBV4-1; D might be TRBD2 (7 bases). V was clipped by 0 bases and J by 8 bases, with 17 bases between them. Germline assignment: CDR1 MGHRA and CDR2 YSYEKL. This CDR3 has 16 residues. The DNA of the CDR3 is TGCGCCAGCAGCCAAGATGGGGGGGGCAGTTCGTATGAGCAGTTCTTC. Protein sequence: CASSQDGGGSSYEQFF.

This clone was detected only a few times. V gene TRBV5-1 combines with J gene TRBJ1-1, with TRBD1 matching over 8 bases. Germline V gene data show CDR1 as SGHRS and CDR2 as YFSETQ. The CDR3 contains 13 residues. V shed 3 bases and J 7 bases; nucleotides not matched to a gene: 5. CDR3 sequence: CASSSQGAGEAFF. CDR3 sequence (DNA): TGCGCCAGCAGCTCCCAGGGGGCAGGTGAAGCTTTCTTT.

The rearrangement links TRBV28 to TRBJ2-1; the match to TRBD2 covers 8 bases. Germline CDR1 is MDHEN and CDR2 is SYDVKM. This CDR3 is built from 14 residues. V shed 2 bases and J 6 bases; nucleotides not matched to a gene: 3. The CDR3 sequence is CASSLSGGGNEQFF. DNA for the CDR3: TGTGCCAGCAGTTTAAGCGGGGGAGGCAATGAGCAGTTCTTC.

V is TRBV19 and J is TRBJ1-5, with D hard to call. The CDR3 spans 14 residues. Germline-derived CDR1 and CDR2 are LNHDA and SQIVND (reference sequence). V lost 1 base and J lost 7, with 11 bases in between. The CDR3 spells CASSIARVSQPQHF. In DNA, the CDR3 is TGTGCCAGTAGTATAGCGCGGGTCAGCCAGCCCCAGCATTTT.